This TCR beta chain was observed in a study of blood T cells in healthy people across ages. Study results and limitations: Versus aged donors, long-lived donors had higher diversity and more naive CD4+ cells.

The use of a sample-barcoded 5' primer and a J-beta primer mix characterized a second PCR of roughly 6 to 12 cycles. TCRdb re-derived calls from the 5' RACE reads in MiXCR, one entry per CDR3 protein. The table includes hundreds of thousands of distinct CDR3 sequences, around 49% detected once. The germline V gene has CDR1 SGHAT and CDR2 FQNNGV. V was shortened by 5 bases and J by 7 bases, with 11 bases between the two germline ends. The CDR3 contains 12 residues. A remark on this clonotype: Its matching antigen is unknown.

V usage is TRBV11-2 and J usage is TRBJ1-1; D call uncertain. The TCR sequence derives from a man aged 30 to 45 in good health. The sequencing input was blood. The DNA for the CDR3 is TGTGCCAGCAGCCCCCAGCGGCGTGAAGCTTTCTTT. It codes for CASSPQRREAFF. The variable domain in full, completed from reference TRBV11-2 and TRBJ1-1, reads EAGVAQSPRYKIIEKRQSVAFWCNPISGHATLYWYQQILGQGPKLLIQFQNNGVVDDSQLPKDRFSAERLKGVDSTLKIQPAKLEDSAVYLCASSPQRREAFFGQGTRLTVV.